These T cell receptor beta chains were read from a single sample in a study of cytomegalovirus exposure and HLA in healthy donors. Profiled with immunoSEQ multiplex PCR; TCRdb holds only in-frame clones, not every one. In the table there are about 190,000 clones, roughly 80% of which are singletons. The sequencing input was PBMCs. These receptors originate from a woman aged 18-29 years in good health and CMV-seronegative. Both conserved end residues are part of each CDR3. The D gene is left open where the match is weak. Clone size is not always given. Where it is, it says once, few, many or a class for expanded clones.

DNA: TGTGCCAGCAGCTTCTCTTTCGGAGGGGCGGGAGGCCCGGGGGAAGAGACCCAGTACTTC
CDR3: CASSFSFGGAGGPGEETQYF
V: TRBV7-8
length: 20
D: TRBD2
J: TRBJ2-5
size: NA

DNA: TGTGCCAGCAGTTCGTGGGGACTCGCCGGGCAATCCTATGGCTACACCTTC
CDR3: CASSSWGLAGQSYGYTF
V: TRBV28
length: 17
D: NA
J: TRBJ1-2
size: NA

DNA: TGTGCCAGCTCCCCGACGAGGGAAACTGAAGCTTTCTTT
CDR3: CASSPTRETEAFF
V: TRBV18
length: 13
D: NA
J: TRBJ1-1
size: once

DNA: TGTGCCAGCTCACCTTCCGGGACAGGGCGATCACCCCTCCACTTT
CDR3: CASSPSGTGRSPLHF
V: TRBV18
length: 15
D: TRBD1
J: TRBJ1-6
size: NA

DNA: TGTGCCAGCTCACCGAATCCCGAGCGGTACGAGCAGTACTTC
CDR3: CASSPNPERYEQYF
V: TRBV18
length: 14
D: NA
J: TRBJ2-7
size: once

DNA: TGTGCCAGCACCATAGGGACAGGGAGCTCCTATAATTCACCCCTCCACTTT
CDR3: CASTIGTGSSYNSPLHF
V: TRBV7-9
length: 17
D: TRBD1
J: TRBJ1-6
size: NA

DNA: TGTGCCAGCAGCCAGACTAGCGGGGCAGATACGCAGTATTTT
CDR3: CASSQTSGADTQYF
V: TRBV13
length: 14
D: TRBD2
J: TRBJ2-3
size: once

DNA: TGCAGCGTCTCACCGCAGGGGCCGAACACTGAAGCTTTCTTT
CDR3: CSVSPQGPNTEAFF
V: TRBV29-1
length: 14
D: NA
J: TRBJ1-1
size: NA

DNA: TGTGCCATCAGTGCCCCAACTAGCGGGGCCCGGATAGAGCAGTACTTC
CDR3: CAISAPTSGARIEQYF
V: TRBV10-3
length: 16
D: TRBD2
J: TRBJ2-7
size: NA

DNA: TGTGCCAGTAGTATAATGCAGGGGCAAGAGACCCAGTACTTC
CDR3: CASSIMQGQETQYF
V: TRBV19
length: 14
D: NA
J: TRBJ2-5
size: NA

DNA: TGTGCCTGGCGTCGTGGGGCCACACCCGGCTATGGCTACACCTTC
CDR3: CAWRRGATPGYGYTF
V: TRBV30
length: 15
D: NA
J: TRBJ1-2
size: NA

DNA: TGCAGCGTTGGACTTAAACTACAGCGGAACTATGGCTACACCTTC
CDR3: CSVGLKLQRNYGYTF
V: TRBV29-1
length: 15
D: NA
J: TRBJ1-2
size: NA

DNA: TGTGCCAGCAGTTTCCCTCCGAACACTGAAGCTTTCTTT
CDR3: CASSFPPNTEAFF
V: TRBV28
length: 13
D: NA
J: TRBJ1-1
size: NA

DNA: TGTGCCATCAGTGGGGTGAGGGGGCGGACTAATTCACCCCTCCACTTT
CDR3: CAISGVRGRTNSPLHF
V: TRBV10-3
length: 16
D: TRBD1
J: TRBJ1-6
size: NA

DNA: TGTGCCAGCAGCAATCAACCCTGGACAGGGTCACCCTACAATGAGCAGTTCTTC
CDR3: CASSNQPWTGSPYNEQFF
V: TRBV21-1
length: 18
D: NA
J: TRBJ2-1
size: NA

DNA: TGCGCCAGCAGCTTGGTACAGGGAAATAATTCACCCCTCCACTTT
CDR3: CASSLVQGNNSPLHF
V: TRBV5-1
length: 15
D: NA
J: TRBJ1-6
size: once

DNA: TGTGCCAGCAGCCCCCTCGGACAGGGCACTAACTATGGCTACACCTTC
CDR3: CASSPLGQGTNYGYTF
V: TRBV7-9
length: 16
D: TRBD1
J: TRBJ1-2
size: NA

DNA: TGTGCCAGCAGTATGGACAGGGGGCCCTACGAGCAGTACTTC
CDR3: CASSMDRGPYEQYF
V: TRBV27
length: 14
D: TRBD1
J: TRBJ2-7
size: NA

DNA: TGCGCCAGCAGCGCCGGGACAGGGGGCATAGACGAGCAGTACTTC
CDR3: CASSAGTGGIDEQYF
V: TRBV5-1
length: 15
D: TRBD1
J: TRBJ2-7
size: NA

DNA: TGTGCCAGCAGGAGAGACACTAATCAGCCCCAGCATTTT
CDR3: CASRRDTNQPQHF
V: TRBV6-5
length: 13
D: NA
J: TRBJ1-5
size: NA

DNA: TGTGCCAGCAGCCCCGGGACAGGGGGGGCAGATACGCAGTATTTT
CDR3: CASSPGTGGADTQYF
V: TRBV5-6
length: 15
D: TRBD1
J: TRBJ2-3
size: NA

DNA: TGCGCCAGCAGCCAAGAGGGACTAGCGGCTAGCACAGATACGCAGTATTTT
CDR3: CASSQEGLAASTDTQYF
V: TRBV4-3
length: 17
D: TRBD2
J: TRBJ2-3
size: NA

DNA: TGCGCCAGCAGTGAGTCTAGCGGGGCATACAATGAGCAGTTCTTC
CDR3: CASSESSGAYNEQFF
V: TRBV10-2
length: 15
D: TRBD2
J: TRBJ2-1
size: NA

DNA: TGTGCCAGCAGACCCCGGACAGGCTACGAGCAGTACTTC
CDR3: CASRPRTGYEQYF
V: TRBV11-2
length: 13
D: TRBD1
J: TRBJ2-7
size: NA

DNA: TGTGCCAGCAGCCACGAGTTAAGGTTACGGGAGTTTAGCTATGAGCAGTTCTTC
CDR3: CASSHELRLREFSYEQFF
V: TRBV4-2
length: 18
D: NA
J: TRBJ2-1
size: NA

DNA: TGTGCCAGCAGCACCCGGTCTAGGACTGAAGCTTTCTTT
CDR3: CASSTRSRTEAFF
V: TRBV9
length: 13
D: NA
J: TRBJ1-1
size: NA

DNA: TGTGCCAGCAGCTTAGAGGGGACAGGGCATCAGCCCCAGCATTTT
CDR3: CASSLEGTGHQPQHF
V: TRBV7-2
length: 15
D: TRBD1
J: TRBJ1-5
size: few

DNA: TGTGCCGGTATGGAAGGGGCAATCTCAGATACGCAGTATTTT
CDR3: CAGMEGAISDTQYF
V: TRBV6-1
length: 14
D: NA
J: TRBJ2-3
size: NA